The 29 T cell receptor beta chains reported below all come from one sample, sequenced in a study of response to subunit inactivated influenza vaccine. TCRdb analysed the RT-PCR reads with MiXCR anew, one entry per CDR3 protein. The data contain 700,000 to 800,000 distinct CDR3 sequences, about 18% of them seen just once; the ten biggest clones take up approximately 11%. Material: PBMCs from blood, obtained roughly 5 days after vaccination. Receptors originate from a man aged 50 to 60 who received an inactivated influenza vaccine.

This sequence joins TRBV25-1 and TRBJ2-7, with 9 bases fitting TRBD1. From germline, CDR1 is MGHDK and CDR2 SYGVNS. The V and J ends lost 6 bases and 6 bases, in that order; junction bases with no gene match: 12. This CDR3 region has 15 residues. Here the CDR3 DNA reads TGTGCCAGCAGAGAAACAGGGGGCGCGAAGGGCGAGCAGTACTTC. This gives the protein CASRETGGAKGEQYF.

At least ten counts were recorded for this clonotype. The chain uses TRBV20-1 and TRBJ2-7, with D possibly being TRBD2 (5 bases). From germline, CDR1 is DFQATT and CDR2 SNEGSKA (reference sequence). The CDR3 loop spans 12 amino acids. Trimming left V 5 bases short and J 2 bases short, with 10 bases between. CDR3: CSARDGTYEQYF. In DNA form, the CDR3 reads TGCAGTGCTCGTGACGGGACCTACGAGCAGTACTTC.

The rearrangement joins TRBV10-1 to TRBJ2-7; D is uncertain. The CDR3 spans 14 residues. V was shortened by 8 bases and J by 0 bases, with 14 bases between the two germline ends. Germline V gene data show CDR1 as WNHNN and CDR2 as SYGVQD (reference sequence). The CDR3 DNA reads TGCGCCAGCTCCCGACAAGTATCCTCCTACGAGCAGTACTTC. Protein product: CASSRQVSSYEQYF.

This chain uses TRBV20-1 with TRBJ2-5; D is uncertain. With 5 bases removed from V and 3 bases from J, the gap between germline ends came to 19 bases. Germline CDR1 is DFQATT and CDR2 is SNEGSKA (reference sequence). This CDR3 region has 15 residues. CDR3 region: CSAEPSSASKETQYF. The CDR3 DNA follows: TGCAGTGCTGAACCCAGTAGTGCCAGCAAAGAGACCCAGTACTTC.

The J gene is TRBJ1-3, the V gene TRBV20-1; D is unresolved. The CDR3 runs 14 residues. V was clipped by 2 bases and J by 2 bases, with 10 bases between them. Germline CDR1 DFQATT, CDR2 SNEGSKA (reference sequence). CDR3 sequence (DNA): TGCAGTGCTAGATCCCACCTGCCTGGAAACACCATATATTTT. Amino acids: CSARSHLPGNTIYF.

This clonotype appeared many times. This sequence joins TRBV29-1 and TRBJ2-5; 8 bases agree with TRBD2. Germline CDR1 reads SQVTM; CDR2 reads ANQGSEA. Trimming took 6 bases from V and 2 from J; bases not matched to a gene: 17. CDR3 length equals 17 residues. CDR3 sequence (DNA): TGCAGCGTAATATTCCTCCCGGCTAGCGGGCGACAAGAGACCCAGTACTTC. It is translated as CSVIFLPASGRQETQYF.

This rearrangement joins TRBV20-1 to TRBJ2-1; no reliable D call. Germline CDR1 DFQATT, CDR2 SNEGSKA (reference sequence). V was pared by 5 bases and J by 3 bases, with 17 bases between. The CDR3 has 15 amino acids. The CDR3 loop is CSAGNLLHHYNEQFF. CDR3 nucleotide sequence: TGCAGTGCTGGAAACCTACTCCACCACTACAATGAGCAGTTCTTC.

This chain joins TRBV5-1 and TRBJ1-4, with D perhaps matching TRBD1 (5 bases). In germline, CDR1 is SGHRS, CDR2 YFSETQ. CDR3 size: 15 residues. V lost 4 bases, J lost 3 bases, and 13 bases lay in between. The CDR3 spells CASSRDVRANEKLFF. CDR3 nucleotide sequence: TGCGCCAGCAGCCGGGACGTAAGAGCTAATGAAAAACTGTTTTTT.

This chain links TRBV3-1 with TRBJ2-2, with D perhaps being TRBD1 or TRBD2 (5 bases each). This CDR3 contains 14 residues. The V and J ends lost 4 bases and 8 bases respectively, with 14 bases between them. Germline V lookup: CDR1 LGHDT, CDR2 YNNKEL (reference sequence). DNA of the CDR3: TGTGCCAGCAGCCGGTGGGGGAAAGGAGGGGAGCTGTTTTTT. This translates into CASSRWGKGGELFF. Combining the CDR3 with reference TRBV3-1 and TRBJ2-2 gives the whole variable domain DTAVSQTPKYLVTQMGNDKSIKCEQNLGHDTMYWYKQDSKKFLKIMFSYNNKELIINETVPNRFSPKSPDKAHLNLHINSLELGDSAVYFCASSRWGKGGELFFGEGSRLTVL.

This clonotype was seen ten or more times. The CDR3 DNA follows: TGCAGTGCCACTCCAGGCTACTATGGCTACACCTTC. Amino acids: CSATPGYYGYTF. The chain employs TRBV20-1 and TRBJ1-2, with no clear D. The CDR3 loop spans 12 amino acids. Trimming shortened V by 6 bases and J by 3 bases, and 11 bases separated the two germline ends. Germline values: CDR1 DFQATT, CDR2 SNEGSKA (reference sequence).

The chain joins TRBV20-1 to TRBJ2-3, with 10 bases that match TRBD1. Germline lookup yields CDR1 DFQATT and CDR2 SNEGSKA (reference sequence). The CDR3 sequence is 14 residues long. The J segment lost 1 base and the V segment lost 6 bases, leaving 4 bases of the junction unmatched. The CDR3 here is CSADRGLGTDTQYF. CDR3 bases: TGCAGTGCCGACAGGGGGCTTGGCACAGATACGCAGTATTTT.

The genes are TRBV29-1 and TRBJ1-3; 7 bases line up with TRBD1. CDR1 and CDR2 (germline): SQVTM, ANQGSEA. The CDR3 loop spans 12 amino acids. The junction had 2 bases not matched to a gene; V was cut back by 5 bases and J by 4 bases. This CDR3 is CSVRTGGNTIYF. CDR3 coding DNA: TGCAGCGTTAGGACAGGCGGAAACACCATATATTTT. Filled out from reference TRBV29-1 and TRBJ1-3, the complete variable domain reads SAVISQKPSRDICQRGTSLTIQCQVDSQVTMMFWYRQQPGQSLTLIATANQGSEATYESGFVIDKFPISRPNLTFSTLTVSNMSPEDSSIYLCSVRTGGNTIYFGEGSWLTVV.

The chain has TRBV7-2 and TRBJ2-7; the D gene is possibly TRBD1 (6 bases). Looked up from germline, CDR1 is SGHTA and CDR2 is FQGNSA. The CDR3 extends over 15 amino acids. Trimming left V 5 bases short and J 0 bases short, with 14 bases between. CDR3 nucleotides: TGTGCCAGCAGCAAACGGACAGAAAGCTCCTACGAGCAGTACTTC. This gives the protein CASSKRTESSYEQYF.

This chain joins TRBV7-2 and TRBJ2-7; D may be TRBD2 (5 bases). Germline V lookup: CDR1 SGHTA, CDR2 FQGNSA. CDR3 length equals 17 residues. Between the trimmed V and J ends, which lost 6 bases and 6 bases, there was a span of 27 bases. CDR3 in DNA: TGTGCCAGCAGTCGAGCCGATGGCTGGGCTACGGGGAGCGAGCAGTACTTC. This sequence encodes CASSRADGWATGSEQYF. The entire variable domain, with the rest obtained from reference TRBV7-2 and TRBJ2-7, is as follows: GAGVSQSPSNKVTEKGKDVELRCDPISGHTALYWYRQSLGQGLEFLIYFQGNSAPDKSGLPSDRFSAERTGGSVSTLTIQRTQQEDSAVYLCASSRADGWATGSEQYFGPGTRLTVT.

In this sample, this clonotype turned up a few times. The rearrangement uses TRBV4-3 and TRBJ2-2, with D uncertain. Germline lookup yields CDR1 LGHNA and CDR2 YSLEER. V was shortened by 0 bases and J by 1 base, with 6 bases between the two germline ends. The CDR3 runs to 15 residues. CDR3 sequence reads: CASSQDGVNTGELFF. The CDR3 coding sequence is TGCGCCAGCAGCCAAGATGGGGTGAACACCGGGGAGCTGTTTTTT.

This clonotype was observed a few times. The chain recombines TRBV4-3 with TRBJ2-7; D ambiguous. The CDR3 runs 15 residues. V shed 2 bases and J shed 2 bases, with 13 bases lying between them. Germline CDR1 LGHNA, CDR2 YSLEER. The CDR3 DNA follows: TGCGCCAGCAGCCAATACCCGGGCTCGACCTACGAGCAGTACTTC. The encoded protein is CASSQYPGSTYEQYF.

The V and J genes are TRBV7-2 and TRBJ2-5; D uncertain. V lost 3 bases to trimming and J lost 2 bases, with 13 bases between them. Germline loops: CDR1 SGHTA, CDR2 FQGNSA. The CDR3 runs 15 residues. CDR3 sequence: CASSLQTVGQETQYF. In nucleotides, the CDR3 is TGTGCCAGCAGCTTGCAAACAGTGGGGCAAGAGACCCAGTACTTC. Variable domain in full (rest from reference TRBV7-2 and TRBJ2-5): GAGVSQSPSNKVTEKGKDVELRCDPISGHTALYWYRQSLGQGLEFLIYFQGNSAPDKSGLPSDRFSAERTGGSVSTLTIQRTQQEDSAVYLCASSLQTVGQETQYFGPGTRLLVL.

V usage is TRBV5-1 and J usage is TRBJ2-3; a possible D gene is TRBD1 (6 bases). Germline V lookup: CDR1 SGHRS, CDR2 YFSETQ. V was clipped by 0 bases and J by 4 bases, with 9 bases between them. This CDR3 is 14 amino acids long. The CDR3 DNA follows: TGCGCCAGCAGCTTGGCGGGACAACCAGATACGCAGTATTTT. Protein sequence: CASSLAGQPDTQYF.

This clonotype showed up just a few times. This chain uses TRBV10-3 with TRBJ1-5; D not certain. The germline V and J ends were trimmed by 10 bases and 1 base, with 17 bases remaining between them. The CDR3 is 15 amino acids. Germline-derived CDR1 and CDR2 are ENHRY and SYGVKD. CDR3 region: CASSLSRASNQPQHF. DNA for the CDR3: TGTGCCAGCTCCCTTTCTAGGGCGAGCAATCAGCCCCAGCATTTT.

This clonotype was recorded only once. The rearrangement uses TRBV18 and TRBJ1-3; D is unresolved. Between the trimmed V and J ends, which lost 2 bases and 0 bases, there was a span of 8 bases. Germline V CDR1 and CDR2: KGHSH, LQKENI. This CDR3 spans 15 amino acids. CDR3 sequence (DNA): TGTGCCAGCTCACCAAACACAGTCTCTGGAAACACCATATATTTT. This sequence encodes CASSPNTVSGNTIYF.

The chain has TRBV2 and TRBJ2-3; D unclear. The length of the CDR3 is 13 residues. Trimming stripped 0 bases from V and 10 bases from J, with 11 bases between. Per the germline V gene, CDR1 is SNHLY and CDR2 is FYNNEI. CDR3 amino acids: CASSEARLGSQYF. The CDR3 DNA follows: TGTGCCAGCAGTGAAGCCCGACTGGGATCGCAGTATTTT.

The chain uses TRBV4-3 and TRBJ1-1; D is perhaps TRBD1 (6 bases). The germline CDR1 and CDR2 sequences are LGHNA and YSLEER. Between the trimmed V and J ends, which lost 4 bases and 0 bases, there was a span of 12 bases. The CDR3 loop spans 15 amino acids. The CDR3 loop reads CASSRGQNMNTEAFF. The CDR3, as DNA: TGCGCCAGCAGCCGAGGACAGAACATGAACACTGAAGCTTTCTTT.

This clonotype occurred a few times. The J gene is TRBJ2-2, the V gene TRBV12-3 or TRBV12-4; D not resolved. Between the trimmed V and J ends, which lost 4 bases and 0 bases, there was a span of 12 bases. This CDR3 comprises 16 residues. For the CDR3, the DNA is TGTGCCAGCAGTTACGGCCTGACAACGAACACCGGGGAGCTGTTTTTT. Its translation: CASSYGLTTNTGELFF.

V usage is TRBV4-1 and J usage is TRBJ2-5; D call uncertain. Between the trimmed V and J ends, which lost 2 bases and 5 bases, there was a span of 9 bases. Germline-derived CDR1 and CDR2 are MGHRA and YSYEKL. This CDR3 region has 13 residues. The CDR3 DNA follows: TGCGCCAGCAGCCAACTTATACGGGAGACCCAGTACTTC. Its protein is CASSQLIRETQYF.

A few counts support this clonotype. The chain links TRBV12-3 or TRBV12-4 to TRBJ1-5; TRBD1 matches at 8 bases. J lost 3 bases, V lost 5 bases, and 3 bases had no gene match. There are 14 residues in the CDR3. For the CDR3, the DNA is TGTGCCAGCAGTGACAGGGGTTACAATCAGCCCCAGCATTTT. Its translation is CASSDRGYNQPQHF.

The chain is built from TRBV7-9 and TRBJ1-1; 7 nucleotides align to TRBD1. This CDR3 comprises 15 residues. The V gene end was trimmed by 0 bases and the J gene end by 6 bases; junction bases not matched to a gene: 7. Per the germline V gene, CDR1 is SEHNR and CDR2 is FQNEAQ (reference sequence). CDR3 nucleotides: TGTGCCAGCAGCTTAGCTCAGGGGGTTCCTCCTGAAGCTTTCTTT. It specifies CASSLAQGVPPEAFF.

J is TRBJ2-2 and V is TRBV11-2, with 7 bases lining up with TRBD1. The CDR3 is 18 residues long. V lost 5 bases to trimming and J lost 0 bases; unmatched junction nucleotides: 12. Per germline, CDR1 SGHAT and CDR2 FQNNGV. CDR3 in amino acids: CASSLLLFGTANTGELFF. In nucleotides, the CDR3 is TGTGCCAGCAGCCTACTACTATTCGGGACAGCGAACACCGGGGAGCTGTTTTTT. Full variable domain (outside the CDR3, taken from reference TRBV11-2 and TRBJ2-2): EAGVAQSPRYKIIEKRQSVAFWCNPISGHATLYWYQQILGQGPKLLIQFQNNGVVDDSQLPKDRFSAERLKGVDSTLKIQPAKLEDSAVYLCASSLLLFGTANTGELFFGEGSRLTVL.

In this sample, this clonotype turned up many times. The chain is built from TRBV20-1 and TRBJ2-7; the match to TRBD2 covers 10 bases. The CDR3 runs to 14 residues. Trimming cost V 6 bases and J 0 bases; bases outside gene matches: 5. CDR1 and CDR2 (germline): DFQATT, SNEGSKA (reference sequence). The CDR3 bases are TGCAGTGCCGGCGGACTAGCGGACTCCTACGAGCAGTACTTC. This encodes CSAGGLADSYEQYF.

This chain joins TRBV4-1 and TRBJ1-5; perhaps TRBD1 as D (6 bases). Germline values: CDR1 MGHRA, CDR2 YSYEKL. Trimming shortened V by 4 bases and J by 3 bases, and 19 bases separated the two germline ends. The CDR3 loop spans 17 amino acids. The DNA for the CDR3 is TGCGCCAGCAGCCTCCGGGACAACCGCATAATCAATCAGCCCCAGCATTTT. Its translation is CASSLRDNRIINQPQHF.